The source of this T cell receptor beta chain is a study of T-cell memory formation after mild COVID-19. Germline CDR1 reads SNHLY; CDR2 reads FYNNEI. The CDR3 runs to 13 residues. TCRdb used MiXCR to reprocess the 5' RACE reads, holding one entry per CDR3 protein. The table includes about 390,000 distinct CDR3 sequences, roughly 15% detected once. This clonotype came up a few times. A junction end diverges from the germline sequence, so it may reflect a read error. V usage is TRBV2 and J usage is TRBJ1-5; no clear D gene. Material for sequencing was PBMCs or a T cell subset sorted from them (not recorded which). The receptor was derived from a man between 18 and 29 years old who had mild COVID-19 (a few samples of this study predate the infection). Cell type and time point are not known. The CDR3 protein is CASREGSNQPQHF. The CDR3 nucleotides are TGTGCCAGCAGGGAAGGCAGTAATCAGCCCCAGCATTTT. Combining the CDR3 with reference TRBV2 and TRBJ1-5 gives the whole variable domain EPEVTQTPSHQVTQMGQEVILRCVPISNHLYFYWYRQILGQKVEFLVSFYNNEISEKSEIFDDQFSVERPDGSNFTLKIRSTKLEDSAMYFCASREGSNQPQHFGDGTRLSIL.